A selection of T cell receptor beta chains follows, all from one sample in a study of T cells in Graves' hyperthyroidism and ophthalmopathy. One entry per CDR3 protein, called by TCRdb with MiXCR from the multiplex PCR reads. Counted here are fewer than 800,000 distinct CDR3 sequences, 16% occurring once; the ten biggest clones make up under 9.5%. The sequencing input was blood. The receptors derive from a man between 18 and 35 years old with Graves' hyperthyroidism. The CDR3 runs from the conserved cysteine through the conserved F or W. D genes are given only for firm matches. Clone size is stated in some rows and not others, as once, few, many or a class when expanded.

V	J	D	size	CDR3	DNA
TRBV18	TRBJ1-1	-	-	CASQSPHTEAFF	TGTGCCAGCCAAAGTCCTCACACTGAAGCTTTCTTT
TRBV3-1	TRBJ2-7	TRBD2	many	CASSQETSGRPYEQYF	TGTGCCAGCAGCCAAGAGACTAGCGGGCGTCCCTACGAGCAGTACTTC
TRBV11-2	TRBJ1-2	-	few	CASSLGRDTYGYTF	TGTGCCAGCAGCTTAGGGAGGGACACCTATGGCTACACCTTC
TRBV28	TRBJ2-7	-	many	CASSLRLGLANINYEQYF	TGTGCCAGCAGTTTAAGGTTAGGGCTAGCGAATATCAACTACGAGCAGTACTTC
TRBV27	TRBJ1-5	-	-	CASSLFPGHQPQHF	TGTGCCAGCAGTTTATTTCCGGGACATCAGCCCCAGCATTTT
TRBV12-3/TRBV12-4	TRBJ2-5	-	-	CASSFGRVGETQYF	TGTGCCAGCAGTTTTGGCAGGGTGGGAGAGACCCAGTACTTC
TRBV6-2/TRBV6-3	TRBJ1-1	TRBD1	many	CASGDRLAEAFF	TGTGCCAGCGGGGACAGGTTGGCTGAAGCTTTCTTT
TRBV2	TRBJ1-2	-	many	CASSEAPGSYGYTF	TGTGCCAGCAGTGAAGCGCCAGGATCCTATGGCTACACCTTC
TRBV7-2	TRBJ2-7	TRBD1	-	CASSLGGQYYEQYF	TGTGCCAGCAGCTTAGGGGGACAGTACTACGAGCAGTACTTC
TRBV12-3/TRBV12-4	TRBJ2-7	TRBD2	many	CASSLSGLAGSLYEQYF	TGTGCCAGCAGTTTATCTGGACTAGCGGGAAGTTTATACGAGCAGTACTTC
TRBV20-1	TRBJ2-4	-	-	CSALAKNIQYF	TGCAGTGCTCTAGCCAAAAACATTCAGTACTTC
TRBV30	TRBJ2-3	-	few	CAWSVEGKQYF	TGTGCCTGGAGTGTGGAGGGTAAGCAGTATTTT
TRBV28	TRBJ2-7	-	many	CASSTRGSPYEQYF	TGTGCCAGCAGTACCCGGGGGAGTCCCTACGAGCAGTACTTC
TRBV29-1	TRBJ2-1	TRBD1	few	CSVRDRAQGDNEQFF	TGCAGCGTTCGTGACAGGGCGCAAGGTGACAATGAGCAGTTCTTC
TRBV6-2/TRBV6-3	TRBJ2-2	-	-	CASSLGGSLVTGELFF	TGTGCCAGCAGCCTTGGGGGTTCTTTGGTCACCGGGGAGCTGTTTTTT
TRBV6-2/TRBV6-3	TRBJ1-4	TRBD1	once	CASSYMTGEEKLFF	TGTGCCAGCAGTTACATGACAGGGGAGGAAAAACTGTTTTTT
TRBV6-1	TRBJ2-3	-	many	CASSEQDFYTQYF	TGTGCCAGCAGTGAACAGGACTTTTATACGCAGTATTTT
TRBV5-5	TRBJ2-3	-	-	CASSSQQPSTDTQYF	TGTGCCAGCAGCTCTCAACAGCCGAGCACAGATACGCAGTATTTT
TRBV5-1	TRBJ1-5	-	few	CASSLAGRDNQPQHF	TGCGCCAGCAGCTTGGCCGGTAGGGACAATCAGCCCCAGCATTTT
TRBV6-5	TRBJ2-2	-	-	CASSYTTLGELFF	TGTGCCAGCAGTTACACGACTCTCGGGGAGCTGTTTTTT
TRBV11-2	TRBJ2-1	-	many	CASSLGVRNEQFF	TGTGCCAGCAGCTTAGGGGTCCGCAATGAGCAGTTCTTC
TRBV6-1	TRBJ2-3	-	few	CASSEVGGATDTQYF	TGTGCCAGCAGTGAAGTGGGGGGAGCCACAGATACGCAGTATTTT
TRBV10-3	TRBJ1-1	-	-	CAISGPAGSTEAFF	TGTGCCATCAGCGGCCCAGCCGGGAGCACTGAAGCTTTCTTT
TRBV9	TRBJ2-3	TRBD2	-	CASSPRTSGNSFFTDTQYF	TGTGCCAGCAGCCCCAGGACTAGCGGGAACTCGTTTTTCACAGATACGCAGTATTTT
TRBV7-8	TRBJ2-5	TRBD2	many	CASSPERLAGGETQYF	TGTGCCAGCAGTCCCGAGCGACTAGCGGGAGGAGAGACCCAGTACTTC
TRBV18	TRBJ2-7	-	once	CASSSTSSYFSYEQYF	TGTGCCAGCTCATCTACATCTAGCTACTTTTCCTACGAGCAGTACTTC
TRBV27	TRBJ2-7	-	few	CASSLIGTTYEQYF	TGTGCCAGCAGTTTAATAGGGACCACCTACGAGCAGTACTTC
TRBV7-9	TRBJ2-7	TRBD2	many	CASSATNTSGPAYEQYF	TGTGCCAGCAGCGCGACCAATACTAGCGGGCCCGCCTACGAGCAGTACTTC
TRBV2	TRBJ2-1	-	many	CASSEGDPRYNEQFF	TGTGCCAGCAGCGAGGGGGACCCCAGATACAATGAGCAGTTCTTC
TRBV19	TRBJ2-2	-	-	CASSTGRFAGELFF	TGTGCCAGTAGTACCGGACGCTTCGCCGGGGAGCTGTTTTTT
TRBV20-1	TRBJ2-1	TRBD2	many	CSAVAGGYNEQFF	TGCAGTGCGGTAGCGGGAGGCTACAATGAGCAGTTCTTC
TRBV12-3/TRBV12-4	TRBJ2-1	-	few	CASSLALFPPEQFF	TGTGCCAGCAGTTTAGCGCTGTTCCCCCCTGAGCAGTTCTTC
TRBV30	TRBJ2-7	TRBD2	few	CAWSPFSGPSYEQYF	TGTGCCTGGAGTCCTTTTAGCGGGCCATCCTACGAGCAGTACTTC
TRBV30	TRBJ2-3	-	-	CAWSQGDTQYF	TGTGCCTGGAGCCAAGGAGATACGCAGTATTTT
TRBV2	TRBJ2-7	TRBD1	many	CASRTGTDEQYF	TGTGCCAGCAGGACAGGGACAGACGAGCAGTACTTC
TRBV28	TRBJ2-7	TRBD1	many	CASSLLRDRPYEQYF	TGTGCCAGCAGTCTGCTCCGGGACAGGCCCTACGAGCAGTACTTC
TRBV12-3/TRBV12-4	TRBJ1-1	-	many	CASSKAEAFF	TGTGCCAGCTCGAAGGCTGAAGCTTTCTTT
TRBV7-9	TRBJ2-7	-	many	CASSLVTGTTGEQYF	TGTGCCAGCAGCTTAGTTACAGGGACGACGGGCGAGCAGTACTTC
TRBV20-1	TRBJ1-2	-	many	CSARAGAHTF	TGCAGTGCTAGAGCAGGGGCCCACACCTTC